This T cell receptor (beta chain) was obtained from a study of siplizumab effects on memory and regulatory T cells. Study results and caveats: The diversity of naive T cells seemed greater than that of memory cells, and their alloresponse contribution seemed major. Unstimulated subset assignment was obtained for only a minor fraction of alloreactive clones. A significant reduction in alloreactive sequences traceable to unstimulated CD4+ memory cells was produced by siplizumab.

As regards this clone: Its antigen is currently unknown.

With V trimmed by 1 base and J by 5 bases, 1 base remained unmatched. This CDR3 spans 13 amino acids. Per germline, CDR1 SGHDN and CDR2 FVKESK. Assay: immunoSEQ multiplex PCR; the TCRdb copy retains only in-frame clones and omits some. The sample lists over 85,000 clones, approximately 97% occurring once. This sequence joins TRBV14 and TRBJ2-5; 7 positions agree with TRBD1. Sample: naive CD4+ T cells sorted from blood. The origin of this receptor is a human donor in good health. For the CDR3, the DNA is TGTGCCAGCAGCCAAGGAGGGGGCGAGACCCAGTACTTC. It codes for CASSQGGGETQYF.